This is a list of T cell receptor beta chains from one sample in a study of blood T cells in healthy people across ages. TCRdb passed the 5' RACE reads through MiXCR, listing each CDR3 protein once. Among over 1.5 million distinct CDR3 sequences, just under 50% were seen once, and the ten largest hold more than 2%. Sequencing was done on a sample of blood. The receptors stem from a woman in her forties in good health. The CDR3 runs from the conserved cysteine through the conserved F or W. D genes are given only for firm matches. Size is stated for part of the rows, as once, few or many counts, or as a class when the clone is expanded.

D,V,size,J,DNA,CDR3
TRBD1,TRBV4-3,.,TRBJ2-1,TGCGCCAGCAGCCAAGAAAAGGGACAGGGCCATGAGCAGTTCTTC,CASSQEKGQGHEQFF
TRBD1,TRBV24-1,.,TRBJ2-5,TGTGCCACCAGTATGACAGGGGGCTTGGAGACCCAGTACTTC,CATSMTGGLETQYF
.,TRBV20-1,.,TRBJ1-6,TGCAGTGCTAGAGGATCCCCCGAACCCCTCCACTTT,CSARGSPEPLHF
.,TRBV6-6,.,TRBJ1-2,TGTGCCAGCAACCTACAGGATCCAGCTAACTATGGCTACACCTTC,CASNLQDPANYGYTF
TRBD1,TRBV4-1,.,TRBJ1-6,TGCGCCAGCAGCTCTAGAGACAGGGGGCAGAATTCACCCCTCCACTTT,CASSSRDRGQNSPLHF
TRBD2,TRBV20-1,.,TRBJ2-3,TGCAGTGCTGAGGTCGGGGGGAAGGCATCCAACACAGATACGCAGTATTTT,CSAEVGGKASNTDTQYF
TRBD2,TRBV11-2,.,TRBJ2-5,TGTGCCAGCAGCTCCCGGACTAGCGGGGGGGCAAAGACCCAGTACTTC,CASSSRTSGGAKTQYF
.,TRBV29-1,.,TRBJ2-1,TGCAGCTCCAAAAACCTACCGACAGGAAGCTCCTACAATGAGCAGTTCTTC,CSSKNLPTGSSYNEQFF
.,TRBV12-3/TRBV12-4,few,TRBJ1-2,TGTGCCAGCAGTCCCCCGCTTTATGGCTACACCTTC,CASSPPLYGYTF
.,TRBV11-2,few,TRBJ2-7,TGTGCCAGCAGCTTACTTAGGGGGTCCCCCAACGAGCAGTACTTC,CASSLLRGSPNEQYF
.,TRBV27,.,TRBJ1-5,TGTGCCACCGCGAGCACTTATAGCAATCAGCCCCAGCATTTT,CATASTYSNQPQHF
.,TRBV6-2/TRBV6-3,.,TRBJ2-1,TGTGCCAGCACCCCGTTGTTACTCTCGAGTGAGCAGTTCTTC,CASTPLLLSSEQFF
TRBD2,TRBV9,few,TRBJ2-5,TGTGCCAGCTCCTTCAGCGGGGCGGAGACCCAGTACTTC,CASSFSGAETQYF
.,TRBV4-3,.,TRBJ1-4,TGCGCCAGCAGCCAAGCGGGGATGGGAACAACTAATGAAAAACTGTTTTTT,CASSQAGMGTTNEKLFF
TRBD1,TRBV20-1,few,TRBJ2-7,TGCAGTGCATCCTCCGGGACAGGGGGACCATACGAGCAGTACTTC,CSASSGTGGPYEQYF
TRBD1,TRBV20-1,few,TRBJ2-1,TGCAGTGCTAGATCGGGACAGACGAACAATGAGCAGTTCTTC,CSARSGQTNNEQFF
.,TRBV28,.,TRBJ2-1,TGTGCCGGCAGTTTGCTGTACAATGAGCAGTTCTTC,CAGSLLYNEQFF
.,TRBV6-6,.,TRBJ1-5,TGTGCCAGCACCTGGGGCAGTGGCAATCAGCCCCAGCATTTT,CASTWGSGNQPQHF
.,TRBV7-8,.,TRBJ2-7,TGTGCCAGCAGCCGGAGTGACGCGGCCTACGAGCAGTACTTC,CASSRSDAAYEQYF
.,TRBV27,.,TRBJ2-7,TGTGCCAGCAGTCCCAGGAAAGGGAGCGAGCAGTACTTC,CASSPRKGSEQYF
.,TRBV5-1,.,TRBJ2-1,TGCGCCAGCAGCCATGGGGTGGCTACGAATGAGCAGTTCTTC,CASSHGVATNEQFF
.,TRBV28,.,TRBJ2-7,TGTGCCAGCATTGAAAGTTCTAGGACATCCTCCTACGAGCAGTACTTC,CASIESSRTSSYEQYF
.,TRBV20-1,.,TRBJ2-7,TGCAGTGCTAGATTGCCGCGGGGGCGCACCTACGAGCAGTACTTC,CSARLPRGRTYEQYF
TRBD2,TRBV20-1,few,TRBJ2-7,TGCAGTGCTAGAGTAGCGGGGGCTTTTTACGAGCAGTACTTC,CSARVAGAFYEQYF
.,TRBV7-2,.,TRBJ2-1,TGTGCCAGCAGCATGACGGCGGGCCAAGGCAATGAGCAGTTCTTC,CASSMTAGQGNEQFF
TRBD2,TRBV20-1,.,TRBJ2-3,TGCAGTGCTAGAGATTACGTGCGGGGGGACACAGATACGCAGTATTTT,CSARDYVRGDTDTQYF
TRBD1,TRBV2,.,TRBJ2-3,TGTGCCAGCAGCCAAAGTCGGGACAGGAGCACAGATACGCAGTATTTT,CASSQSRDRSTDTQYF
.,TRBV27,.,TRBJ2-5,TGTGCCAGCAGTTTAATCAGGTCCGGGGGCACCGAGACCCAGTACTTC,CASSLIRSGGTETQYF
.,TRBV27,.,TRBJ1-2,TGTGCCAGCAGCCTCAGTGGATTAAGTAGTCAGGGCTATTCTGGCTACACCTTC,CASSLSGLSSQGYSGYTF
.,TRBV7-7,.,TRBJ1-1,TGTGCTAGCAGCGCAGGGAAGGGGACTGAAGCTTTCTTT,CASSAGKGTEAFF
TRBD1,TRBV6-5,.,TRBJ2-1,TGTGCCAGCAGTTACTCACAGGGGAACTACAATGAGCAGTTCTTC,CASSYSQGNYNEQFF
.,TRBV20-1,.,TRBJ2-7,TGCAGTGCTAGAGCGAGAAGGGTTGGGAACGAGCAGTACTTC,CSARARRVGNEQYF
.,TRBV12-3/TRBV12-4,.,TRBJ2-1,TGTGCCAGCAGTTTAGCGGCGACAGGTGAGCAGTTCTTC,CASSLAATGEQFF
.,TRBV5-6,.,TRBJ1-1,TGTGCCAGCAGCTTGGCAGTCAGAATAATGAACACTGAAGCTTTCTTT,CASSLAVRIMNTEAFF
.,TRBV20-1,few,TRBJ2-1,TGCAGTGCTAGGCCCCCGGGGAGCTCCTACAATGAGCAGTTCTTC,CSARPPGSSYNEQFF
.,TRBV18,.,TRBJ1-1,TGTGCCGGCTCACCACAAAGGGGACAAAACACTGAAGCTTTCTTT,CAGSPQRGQNTEAFF
.,TRBV15,.,TRBJ2-3,TGTGCCACCAGCCAGACTTTCTCCACAGATACGCAGTATTTT,CATSQTFSTDTQYF
.,TRBV29-1,.,TRBJ2-7,TGCAGCGTTGAAGATCCCCGAGGGGCGCCCTACGAGCAGTACTTC,CSVEDPRGAPYEQYF
.,TRBV5-1,.,TRBJ1-6,TGCGCCAGCACCGAGACGGAAGGTTATAATTCACCCCTCCACTTT,CASTETEGYNSPLHF
.,TRBV6-2/TRBV6-3,once,TRBJ1-5,TGTGCCAGCAGTACCGCAGGGAGCCAGCCCCAGCATTTT,CASSTAGSQPQHF
.,TRBV6-1,.,TRBJ1-2,TGTGCCAGCAGTGAAGGACTTTCGGGAAACTATGGCTACACCTTC,CASSEGLSGNYGYTF
.,TRBV4-1,.,TRBJ1-4,TGCGCCAGCAGGTGGAGAGAGGAGGGGTCGAATGAAAAACTGTTTTTT,CASRWREEGSNEKLFF
TRBD1,TRBV12-3/TRBV12-4,.,TRBJ1-2,TGTGCCAGCACCCCCCGGGCAGGGGGCGCTTATGGCTACACCTTC,CASTPRAGGAYGYTF
.,TRBV12-3/TRBV12-4,.,TRBJ1-2,TGTGCCAGCAGTCCTCCCGACAGGACATCTAACTATGGCTACACCTTC,CASSPPDRTSNYGYTF
.,TRBV20-1,.,TRBJ1-6,TGCAGTGCTAGAGATCACAGGGAGGAGAGATCCCTCCACTTT,CSARDHREERSLHF
TRBD1,TRBV7-9,.,TRBJ1-1,TGTGCCAGCAGCCCGACAGGGGGCCCGGCGGCTTTCTTT,CASSPTGGPAAFF
TRBD1,TRBV29-1,many,TRBJ2-1,TGCAGCGTTGAGGCCAAGGACAGGACAACCTACAATGAGCAGTTCTTC,CSVEAKDRTTYNEQFF
.,TRBV2,.,TRBJ2-3,TGTGCCAGCAGTGGGAATCAGGGCTTCACAGATACGCAGTATTTT,CASSGNQGFTDTQYF
TRBD2,TRBV6-6,.,TRBJ2-7,TGTGCCAGCCAGCGGGGGAGCTCCTACGAGCAGTACTTC,CASQRGSSYEQYF
.,TRBV19,.,TRBJ1-2,TGTGCCAGTAGTGTGGGGCAGGCTAACTATGGCTACACCTTC,CASSVGQANYGYTF
.,TRBV5-1,.,TRBJ2-3,TGCGCCAGCAGCTTGGAATCCTTTCATACGCAGTATTTT,CASSLESFHTQYF
TRBD1,TRBV6-1,.,TRBJ2-1,TGTGCCAGCAGTGGACAGGGTTTGCATGAGCAGTTCTTC,CASSGQGLHEQFF
.,TRBV5-1,.,TRBJ2-3,TGCGCCAGCAGCTTGGTTCAGGGTAGGGTAGATACGCAGTATTTT,CASSLVQGRVDTQYF